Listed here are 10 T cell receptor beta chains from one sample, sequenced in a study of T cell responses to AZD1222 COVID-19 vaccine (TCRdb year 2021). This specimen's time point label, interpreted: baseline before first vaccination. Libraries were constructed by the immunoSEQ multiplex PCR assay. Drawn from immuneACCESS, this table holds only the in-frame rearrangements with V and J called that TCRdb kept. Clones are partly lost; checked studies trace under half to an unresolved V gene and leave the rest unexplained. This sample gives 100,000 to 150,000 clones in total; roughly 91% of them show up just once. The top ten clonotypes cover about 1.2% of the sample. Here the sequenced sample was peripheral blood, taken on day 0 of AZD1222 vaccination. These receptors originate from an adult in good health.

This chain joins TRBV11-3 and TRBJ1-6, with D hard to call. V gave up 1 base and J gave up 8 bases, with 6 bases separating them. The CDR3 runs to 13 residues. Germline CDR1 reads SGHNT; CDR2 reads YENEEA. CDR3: CASSLVRDSPLHF. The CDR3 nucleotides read TGTGCCAGCAGCTTAGTCCGGGATTCACCCCTCCACTTT.

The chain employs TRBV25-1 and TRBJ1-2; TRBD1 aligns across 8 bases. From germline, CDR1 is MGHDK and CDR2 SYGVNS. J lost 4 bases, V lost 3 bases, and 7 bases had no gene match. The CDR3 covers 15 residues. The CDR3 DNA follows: TGTGCCAGCAGTGAGCCCGGGACAGGACCCTATGGCTACACCTTC. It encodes CASSEPGTGPYGYTF.

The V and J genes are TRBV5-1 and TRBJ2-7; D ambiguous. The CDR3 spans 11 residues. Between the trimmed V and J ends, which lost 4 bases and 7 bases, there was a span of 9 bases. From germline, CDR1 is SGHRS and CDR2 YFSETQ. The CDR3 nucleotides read TGCGCCAGCAGCGGTGAACGTGAGCAGTACTTC. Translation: CASSGEREQYF.

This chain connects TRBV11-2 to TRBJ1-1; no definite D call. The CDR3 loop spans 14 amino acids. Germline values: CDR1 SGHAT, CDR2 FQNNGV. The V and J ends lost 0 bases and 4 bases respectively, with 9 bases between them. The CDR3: CASSLDLSSTEAFF. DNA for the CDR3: TGTGCCAGCAGCTTAGACCTCTCCTCCACTGAAGCTTTCTTT.

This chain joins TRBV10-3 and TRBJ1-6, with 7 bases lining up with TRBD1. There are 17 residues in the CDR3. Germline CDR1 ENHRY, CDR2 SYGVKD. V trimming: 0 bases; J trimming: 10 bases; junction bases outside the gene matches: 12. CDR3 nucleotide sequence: TGTGCCATCAGTGAGTCAGGGGGCAGGGGGATGTACTCACCCCTCCACTTT. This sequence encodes CAISESGGRGMYSPLHF.

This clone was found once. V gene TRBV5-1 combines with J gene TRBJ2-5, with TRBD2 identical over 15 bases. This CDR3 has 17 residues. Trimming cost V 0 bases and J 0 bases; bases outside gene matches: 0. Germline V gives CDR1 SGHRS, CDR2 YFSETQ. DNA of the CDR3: TGCGCCAGCAGCTTGGGGACTAGCGGGGGGGACCAAGAGACCCAGTACTTC. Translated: CASSLGTSGGDQETQYF.

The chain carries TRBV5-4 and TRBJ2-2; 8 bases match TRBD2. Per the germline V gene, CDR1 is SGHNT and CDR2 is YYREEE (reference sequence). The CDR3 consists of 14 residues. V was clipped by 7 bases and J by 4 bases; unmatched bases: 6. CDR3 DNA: TGTGCCAGCGGGCCTAGCGGGCCCACCGGGGAGCTGTTTTTT. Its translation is CASGPSGPTGELFF.

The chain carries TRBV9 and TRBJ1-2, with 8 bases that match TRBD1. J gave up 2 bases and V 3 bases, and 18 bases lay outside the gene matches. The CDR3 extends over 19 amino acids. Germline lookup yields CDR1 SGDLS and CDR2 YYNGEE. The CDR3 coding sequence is TGTGCCAGCAGCGGCGCTCCTTCGGGGGACAGGCATAAAAACTATGGCTACACCTTC. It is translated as CASSGAPSGDRHKNYGYTF.

CDR3 residues: CASSGRDPGGDEQFF. As DNA, the CDR3 is TGTGCCAGCAGCGGCCGGGACCCCGGCGGTGATGAGCAGTTCTTC. The chain employs TRBV11-3 and TRBJ2-1; D is perhaps TRBD1 or TRBD2 (5 bases each). Per germline, CDR1 SGHNT and CDR2 YENEEA. V was pared by 5 bases and J by 8 bases, with 19 bases between. The CDR3 loop spans 15 amino acids.

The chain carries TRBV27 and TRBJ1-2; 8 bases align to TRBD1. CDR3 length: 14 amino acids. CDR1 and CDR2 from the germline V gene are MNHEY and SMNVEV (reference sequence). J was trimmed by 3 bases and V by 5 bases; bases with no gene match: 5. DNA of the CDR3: TGTGCCAGCAGTCGGACAGGGTGGGACTATGGCTACACCTTC. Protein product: CASSRTGWDYGYTF.